The 19 T cell receptor beta chains below were found in one sample sequenced in a study of PD-1 blockade in classical Hodgkin lymphoma. No patient escaped relapse after autologous stem cell transplantation, and brentuximab vedotin exposure varied. Clones were read by immunoSEQ multiplex PCR, and TCRdb kept only the in-frame ones, dropping some. The table records some 38,000 clones, over 60% of them present only once. Sequences were derived from peripheral blood mononuclear cells (PBMCs), sampled at baseline. These receptors were collected from a human donor with classical Hodgkin lymphoma.

The chain has TRBV5-4 and TRBJ1-3; 10 nucleotides line up with TRBD1. V lost 3 bases, J lost 8 bases, and 8 bases stayed unmatched. Germline-derived CDR1 and CDR2 are SGHNT and YYREEE (reference sequence). The CDR3 has 15 amino acids. The CDR3 reads CASSSPTGGSDTIYF. CDR3 DNA: TGTGCCAGCAGCTCCCCGACAGGGGGCTCTGACACCATATATTTT.

In nucleotides, the CDR3 is TGTGCCAGCAGCGCCGGAGGGGCGGAAAACATTCAGTACTTC. Amino acid sequence: CASSAGGAENIQYF. The rearrangement joins TRBV9 to TRBJ2-4, with D tentatively TRBD2 (6 bases). Germline V gives CDR1 SGDLS, CDR2 YYNGEE. Between the trimmed V and J ends, which lost 3 bases and 5 bases, there was a span of 12 bases. This CDR3 is 14 amino acids long.

This chain connects TRBV4-3 to TRBJ2-3; D is perhaps TRBD1 (5 bases). V was trimmed by 3 bases and J by 3 bases, leaving 22 bases between them. Germline V gives CDR1 LGHNA, CDR2 YSLEER. The CDR3 consists of 18 residues. CDR3 coding DNA: TGCGCCAGCAGCCACAGCTCAAGGGGCAGCTACACGACAGATACGCAGTATTTT. Amino acid sequence: CASSHSSRGSYTTDTQYF.

The CDR3 loop is CASSRGGGQEEKLFF. CDR3 in DNA: TGCGCCAGCAGCCGGGGAGGGGGGCAGGAGGAAAAACTGTTTTTT. The J gene is TRBJ1-4, the V gene TRBV5-1; D might be TRBD1 (6 bases). The CDR3 has 15 amino acids. V lost 4 bases to trimming and J lost 8 bases, with 18 bases between them. Germline CDR1 is SGHRS and CDR2 is YFSETQ.

J is TRBJ2-5 and V is TRBV7-2; no reliable D call. This CDR3 region has 13 residues. Germline V gene sequence: CDR1 SGHTA, CDR2 FQGNSA. Trimming cost V 1 base and J 7 bases, with 10 bases left between them. CDR3 nucleotide sequence: TGTGCCAGCAGCTTAGTTCCATTGGGGACCCAGTACTTC. This encodes CASSLVPLGTQYF.

This clone was seen more than once but under ten times. The CDR3, as DNA: TGTGCCAGCAGTTACCAGGGATGGGGCACTGAAGCTTTCTTT. Translated: CASSYQGWGTEAFF. The V and J genes are TRBV28 and TRBJ1-1; tentatively, D is TRBD1 (5 bases). Germline lookup yields CDR1 MDHEN and CDR2 SYDVKM. The CDR3 runs 14 residues. V was clipped by 4 bases and J by 4 bases, with 13 bases between them.

V is TRBV5-6 and J is TRBJ2-4, with TRBD1 as a possible D gene (6 bases). There are 15 residues in the CDR3. CDR1 and CDR2 from the germline V gene are SGHDT and YYEEEE. V was trimmed by 4 bases and J by 2 bases, leaving 13 bases between them. The CDR3 loop reads CASSRTRGTKNIQYF. The CDR3, as DNA: TGTGCCAGCAGCAGAACCAGGGGAACCAAAAACATTCAGTACTTC.

The gene calls are TRBV28 and TRBJ1-4; D call uncertain. The germline gives CDR1 MDHEN, CDR2 SYDVKM. The CDR3 is 12 amino acids. V lost 3 bases to trimming and J lost 15 bases, with 14 bases between them. In nucleotides, the CDR3 is TGTGCCAGCAGTTTGTTTGGGGATTATTTGTTTTTT. Encoded protein: CASSLFGDYLFF.

V usage is TRBV28 and J usage is TRBJ1-2; 7 bases match TRBD1. Germline values: CDR1 MDHEN, CDR2 SYDVKM. The CDR3 is 14 amino acids. V gave up 6 bases and J gave up 7 bases; unmatched junction bases: 11. The chain's CDR3 is CASSPGGGPLGYTF. CDR3 nucleotides: TGTGCCAGCAGCCCAGGGGGGGGGCCTCTTGGCTACACCTTC.

This rearrangement joins TRBV6-5 to TRBJ2-5; TRBD2 matches 12 bases. The J call is doubtful: the DNA matches TRBJ2-7 better. This CDR3 spans 15 amino acids. Germline V gene lookup returns CDR1 MNHEY and CDR2 SVGAGI. Here the CDR3 reads CASSYSLAGGYEQYF. In DNA form, the CDR3 reads TGTGCCAGCAGTTACTCACTAGCGGGAGGTTACGAGCAGTACTTC.

This clone has just one count. The genes are TRBV5-4 and TRBJ2-7; D gene ambiguous. Germline V lookup: CDR1 SGHNT, CDR2 YYREEE (reference sequence). The CDR3 has 14 residues. Trimming left V 3 bases short and J 1 base short, with 11 bases between. The CDR3 spells CASSSPKSSYEQYF. DNA of the CDR3: TGTGCCAGCAGCTCACCTAAAAGTTCCTACGAGCAGTACTTC.

CDR3 coding DNA: TGTGCCAGCGCACGCGGGGTGTCTAGCACAGATACGCAGTATTTT. The encoded protein is CASARGVSSTDTQYF. The V and J genes are TRBV11-3 and TRBJ2-3; D perhaps matches TRBD2 (6 bases). V shed 8 bases and J shed 0 bases, with 15 bases lying between them. This CDR3 has 15 amino acids. Germline lookup yields CDR1 SGHNT and CDR2 YENEEA.

V and J are TRBV19 and TRBJ2-1; the match to TRBD1 covers 9 bases. The CDR3 extends over 14 amino acids. Germline CDR1 is LNHDA and CDR2 is SQIVND (reference sequence). Trimming removed 5 bases from V and 7 bases from J; junction bases left unmatched: 6. DNA for the CDR3: TGTGCCAGTAGTTCCTGGGACAGGGAAAATGAGCAGTTCTTC. Its translation: CASSSWDRENEQFF.

V gene TRBV11-2 combines with J gene TRBJ2-7, with 7 bases that match TRBD1. The CDR3 totals 13 residues. Germline CDR1 is SGHAT and CDR2 is FQNNGV. The junction had 3 bases not matched to a gene; V was cut back by 6 bases and J by 1 base. CDR3 sequence: CASRPGGSYEQYF. In nucleotides, the CDR3 is TGTGCCAGCAGGCCAGGGGGTTCCTACGAGCAGTACTTC. Together with reference TRBV11-2 and TRBJ2-7, the CDR3 gives the full variable domain: EAGVAQSPRYKIIEKRQSVAFWCNPISGHATLYWYQQILGQGPKLLIQFQNNGVVDDSQLPKDRFSAERLKGVDSTLKIQPAKLEDSAVYLCASRPGGSYEQYFGPGTRLTVT.

The V and J genes are TRBV14 and TRBJ2-1; 7 nucleotides match TRBD2. V dropped 4 bases and J dropped 6; count of bases not matched to a gene: 12. CDR1 and CDR2 from the germline V gene are SGHDN and FVKESK. The CDR3 totals 16 residues. CDR3 sequence reads: CASSLLMGGGPNEQFF. The CDR3 DNA reads as TGTGCCAGCAGCCTTTTAATGGGGGGAGGGCCCAATGAGCAGTTCTTC.

The J gene is TRBJ1-1, the V gene TRBV28; D is undetermined. CDR3 length: 14 residues. Trimming removed 5 bases from V and 1 base from J, with 11 bases in between. The germline V gene encodes CDR1 MDHEN and CDR2 SYDVKM. CDR3 sequence: CASSIGPQNTEAFF. Written as DNA, the CDR3 is TGTGCCAGCAGTATCGGGCCGCAGAACACTGAAGCTTTCTTT.

This clone was counted between two and nine times. The rearrangement joins TRBV16 to TRBJ1-2, with unresolved D. Looked up from germline, CDR1 is KGHSY and CDR2 is FQNENV. The V end lost 4 bases, the J end lost 2 bases, and 5 bases lay between the germline ends. The CDR3 runs 12 residues. CDR3 in amino acids: CASSLENYGYTF. CDR3 DNA: TGTGCCAGCAGCCTTGAGAACTATGGCTACACCTTC.

The chain joins TRBV4-2 to TRBJ1-2; D might be TRBD1 (5 bases). V was cut by 4 bases and J by 6 bases, with 12 bases left in between. CDR1 is LGHNA, CDR2 YNFKEQ, per germline. The CDR3 is 13 residues long. CDR3 in amino acids: CASSPDTDDGYTF. The CDR3 nucleotides read TGTGCCAGCAGCCCGGACACGGACGATGGCTACACCTTC.

The rearrangement uses TRBV10-2 and TRBJ2-5; maybe TRBD1 (5 bases). CDR1 and CDR2 (germline): WSHSY, SAAADI. V gave up 3 bases and J gave up 5 bases, with 28 bases separating them. The CDR3 totals 19 residues. The CDR3 sequence: CASSDYFGSRGRAGETQYF. The DNA of the CDR3 is TGCGCCAGCAGTGATTACTTCGGATCTAGGGGCAGGGCTGGGGAGACCCAGTACTTC.